A selection of T cell receptor beta chains follows, all from one sample in a study of T cell changes during pregnancy in multiple sclerosis. Here immunoSEQ multiplex PCR was the method, and the copy in TCRdb shows in-frame clones only, minus some. The table records around 60,000 clones, about 89% of them present only once. The sequenced sample was CD4+ T cells from peripheral blood mononuclear cells, obtained after pregnancy. All receptors come from a female donor in good health, enrolled as a control in a pregnancy study. The CDR3 runs from the conserved cysteine through the conserved F or W. D genes are given only for firm matches. Only some rows state a clone size, as once, few, many or a class for expanded clones.

J | size | D | V | CDR3 | DNA
TRBJ2-7 | NA | NA | TRBV7-2 | CASSLTSNGVYEQYF | TGTGCCAGCAGCCTCACCTCTAACGGGGTCTACGAGCAGTACTTC
TRBJ2-7 | NA | NA | TRBV9 | CASSPLGQISYEQYF | TGTGCCAGCAGCCCCCTCGGACAAATTTCCTACGAGCAGTACTTC
TRBJ2-7 | NA | NA | TRBV4-3 | CASSRGGSLNSYEQYF | TGCGCCAGCAGCCGGGGCGGCAGCCTGAACTCCTACGAGCAGTACTTC
TRBJ2-3 | once | TRBD2 | TRBV5-1 | CASSLVGGVDTQYF | TGCGCCAGCAGCTTGGTTGGGGGGGTAGATACGCAGTATTTT
TRBJ2-1 | NA | TRBD2 | TRBV5-4 | CASSVRGGRDEQFF | TGTGCCAGCAGCGTTCGGGGGGGCCGGGATGAGCAGTTCTTC
TRBJ1-5 | NA | NA | TRBV9 | CASSVSHLGQPQHF | TGTGCCAGCAGCGTCTCTCATCTCGGTCAGCCCCAGCATTTT
TRBJ2-7 | NA | TRBD1 | TRBV5-4 | CASSQPSQGAYEQYF | TGTGCCAGCAGCCAACCTTCGCAGGGGGCCTACGAGCAGTACTTC
TRBJ2-7 | NA | TRBD2 | TRBV7-6 | CASSRTSGDEQYF | TGTGCCAGCAGCAGGACTAGCGGGGACGAGCAGTACTTC
TRBJ2-3 | NA | NA | TRBV19 | CASRETSTDTQYF | TGTGCCAGTAGGGAGACTAGCACAGATACGCAGTATTTT
TRBJ1-3 | NA | NA | TRBV5-6 | CASSDSGSGNTIYF | TGTGCCAGCAGCGATTCAGGCTCTGGAAACACCATATATTTT
TRBJ2-3 | NA | NA | TRBV27 | CASSLLGPLGTDTQYF | TGTGCCAGCAGTTTACTGGGGCCCTTGGGCACAGATACGCAGTATTTT